This note documents a single T cell receptor (beta chain) sequence. Trimming shortened V by 4 bases and J by 3 bases, and 13 bases separated the two germline ends. The CDR3 sequence is 14 residues long. CDR1 SGHRS and CDR2 YFSETQ come from the germline V gene. The data were obtained in a study of regulatory T cells in long-lasting Graves disease. For TCR beta, libraries came from iRepertoire HTBI primers and Arm-PCR of CDR3 regions. TCRdb passed the multiplex PCR reads through MiXCR, listing each CDR3 protein once. Here the sample spans roughly 400,000 distinct CDR3 sequences, roughly a fifth being singletons. The time point is: persistent/refractory GD, antithyroid drugs over 5 years with positive TRAb. PBMC-derived RNA was used for the TCR library.

The specimen was peripheral blood mononuclear cells (PBMCs), collected when the disease was refractory, from a patient treated with antithyroid drugs. This chain joins TRBV5-1 and TRBJ2-5; possibly TRBD1 or TRBD2 for D (5 bases each). The receptor comes from a female donor with Graves disease. This CDR3 is CASSTYGTEETQYF. DNA of the CDR3: TGCGCCAGCAGCACCTACGGGACGGAAGAGACCCAGTACTTC.